The T cell receptor (beta chain) described here comes from a study of blood T cell repertoires in COVID-19. Study details: Whether acute or convalescent, the COVID-19 samples came from the United States, Italy and Spain.

TCRdb's table, derived via immunoSEQ multiplex PCR, lists solely in-frame clones and lacks some. The sample shows roughly 250,000 clones, 75% to 95% of them seen only once. Membership in each cohort depended on participant-reported clinical history. Two negative PCRs, clearance, or symptom resolution were required of recovered Cohort 3 donors. J was trimmed by 3 bases and V by 2 bases; bases with no gene match: 6. CDR3 length equals 16 residues. CDR1 is LGHNA, CDR2 YNFKEQ, per germline. The sequence derives from a woman under 30 who had recovered from COVID-19. Sequenced input: PBMCs or T cells enriched from blood (not recorded which). The rearrangement links TRBV4-2 to TRBJ2-1, with 8 positions matching TRBD2. In DNA form, the CDR3 reads TGTGCCAGCAGCCAACCAAGCGGGAGACGCTACAATGAGCAGTTCTTC. Protein: CASSQPSGRRYNEQFF.